The rows below give T cell receptor beta chains drawn from one sample of a study of metastatic and nonmetastatic thyroid tumors. From the PCR reads, TCRdb re-called clones with MiXCR. The sample lists some 18,000 clones, approximately 37% occurring once. The sequenced material came from tumor tissue. These receptors came from a female donor with papillary thyroid cancer or a benign thyroid nodule (not recorded which). Some clones in this sample may be carry-over from other donors' samples. Each CDR3 is given with its conserved first and last residue. Each record gives: V gene, D gene, clone size, J gene, CDR3 protein, CDR3 DNA. A D gene is named only where the DNA matches it firmly. Expanded clones are given a class, and other clones once, few, many or no size at all.

>TRBV20-1|TRBD1|.|TRBJ1-2
CSASRGAYGYTF
TGCAGTGCTAGCAGGGGGGCCTATGGCTACACCTTC
>TRBV28|.|.|TRBJ2-6
CASQSSGANVLTF
TGTGCCAGCCAATCGAGTGGGGCCAACGTCCTGACTTTC
>TRBV5-1|.|.|TRBJ1-1
CASSPLEGPTEAFF
TGCGCCAGCAGCCCCCTGGAGGGCCCCACTGAAGCTTTCTTT
>TRBV19|.|few|TRBJ1-1
CASSRQSRHTEAFF
TGTGCCAGTAGTAGACAGAGCCGGCACACTGAAGCTTTCTTT
>TRBV6-1|TRBD1|.|TRBJ2-7
CASSSQGAYEQYF
TGTGCCAGCAGTTCGCAGGGGGCCTACGAGCAGTACTTC
>TRBV11-2|.|many|TRBJ2-7
CASSLVGSKAYEQYF
TGTGCCAGCAGCTTAGTCGGGAGTAAGGCCTACGAGCAGTACTTC
>TRBV11-1|.|once|TRBJ2-1
CASSFRPGVRSYNEQFF
TGTGCCAGCAGCTTCAGGCCAGGGGTACGTTCCTACAATGAGCAGTTCTTC
>TRBV6-1|TRBD1|few|TRBJ2-7
CASSLRDRDYEQYF
TGTGCCAGCAGTCTCCGGGACAGGGACTACGAGCAGTACTTC
>TRBV12-3/TRBV12-4|TRBD1|few|TRBJ2-1
CASSLDRDYAEQFF
TGTGCCAGCAGCCTTGACAGGGATTATGCTGAGCAGTTCTTC
>TRBV27|TRBD1|.|TRBJ1-2
CASSSKPTGANGYTF
TGTGCCAGCAGTTCAAAACCGACAGGGGCAAATGGCTACACCTTC
>TRBV6-2/TRBV6-3|.|.|TRBJ1-6
CASRDPGLNSPLHF
TGTGCCAGCAGAGATCCGGGGTTGAATTCACCCCTCCACTTT
>TRBV7-9|TRBD1|many|TRBJ2-3
CASSGRGFRTDTQYF
TGTGCCAGCAGCGGCAGGGGGTTTCGCACAGATACGCAGTATTTT
>TRBV7-9|.|few|TRBJ1-1
CASSLSSGIAFF
TGTGCCAGCAGCCTCTCATCGGGGATTGCTTTCTTT
>TRBV6-2/TRBV6-3|.|.|TRBJ1-1
CASSSAEPNTEAFF
TGTGCCAGCAGTTCCGCGGAGCCTAACACTGAAGCTTTCTTT
>TRBV27|TRBD2|.|TRBJ2-3
CASSSRLAGGTDTQYF
TGTGCCAGCAGCTCCCGACTAGCGGGAGGCACAGATACGCAGTATTTT
>TRBV28|TRBD1|few|TRBJ2-2
CASSFLGQGTDGELFF
TGTGCCAGCAGTTTCCTCGGACAGGGGACGGACGGGGAGCTGTTCTTT
>TRBV20-1|.|.|TRBJ2-2
CSAKGQGNTGELFF
TGCAGTGCTAAAGGACAAGGGAACACCGGGGAGCTGTTTTTT
>TRBV28|.|few|TRBJ1-1
CASSFPGPNTEAFF
TGTGCCAGCAGTTTCCCCGGGCCGAACACTGAAGCTTTCTTT
>TRBV19|.|.|TRBJ1-2
CASSMGPGGGYTF
TGTGCCAGTAGTATGGGGCCAGGTGGTGGCTACACCTTC
>TRBV28|TRBD2|.|TRBJ2-3
CASSPTSGREGTDTQYF
TGTGCCAGCAGCCCTACTAGCGGGAGGGAAGGCACAGATACGCAGTATTTT
>TRBV11-1|.|.|TRBJ2-3
CASSFGLRSTDTQYF
TGTGCCAGCAGCTTTGGTCTCAGAAGCACAGATACGCAGTATTTT
>TRBV28|TRBD1|.|TRBJ1-5
CASSFFSAGTGGNQPQHF
TGTGCCAGCAGTTTTTTTTCCGCCGGGACAGGGGGCAATCAGCCCCAGCATTTT
>TRBV18|.|.|TRBJ1-2
CASSRGHNYGYTF
TGTGCCAGCTCACGTGGACACAACTATGGCTACACCTTC
>TRBV6-1|.|.|TRBJ2-2
CASSPTHPPNTGELFF
TGTGCCAGCAGTCCTACCCACCCTCCGAACACCGGGGAGCTGTTTTTT
>TRBV20-1|TRBD2|.|TRBJ2-1
CSARVPAGGGNEQFF
TGCAGTGCTAGAGTCCCAGCGGGAGGAGGTAATGAGCAGTTCTTC
>TRBV28|TRBD1|few|TRBJ1-1
CAGRGFNTEAFF
TGTGCCGGCAGGGGGTTCAACACTGAAGCTTTCTTT
>TRBV6-1|.|few|TRBJ2-7
CASVGSSYEQYF
TGTGCCAGCGTAGGTTCCTCCTACGAGCAGTACTTC
>TRBV6-1|TRBD1|many|TRBJ1-2
CASRPTGTNYGYTF
TGTGCCAGCAGGCCGACAGGGACCAACTATGGCTACACCTTC
>TRBV11-1|TRBD1|few|TRBJ2-7
CASSAGAPGQGSYEQYF
TGTGCCAGCAGCGCCGGGGCACCGGGACAGGGGTCCTACGAGCAGTACTTC
>TRBV12-3/TRBV12-4|.|.|TRBJ2-7
CASSLAQGILYEQYF
TGTGCCAGCAGTTTAGCACAGGGAATCCTCTACGAGCAGTACTTC
>TRBV2|.|.|TRBJ2-3
CASGMSDTQYF
TGTGCCAGCGGAATGTCAGATACGCAGTATTTT
>TRBV11-2|.|.|TRBJ2-7
CASSELRTDPSRQYF
TGTGCCAGCAGCGAGCTCAGGACTGATCCTAGTAGGCAGTACTTC
>TRBV6-6|.|.|TRBJ1-4
CASSYSSVNEKLFF
TGTGCCAGCAGTTACTCGAGCGTTAATGAAAAACTGTTTTTT
>TRBV28|.|.|TRBJ1-2
CASSAGEGYTF
TGTGCCAGCAGTGCGGGGGAAGGCTACACCTTC
>TRBV7-7|TRBD1|.|TRBJ2-1
CASSTGAGGYNEQFF
TGTGCCAGCAGCACCGGGGCAGGGGGCTACAATGAGCAGTTCTTC
>TRBV2|.|few|TRBJ1-5
CASSGRVSGPQPQHF
TGTGCCAGCAGCGGAAGGGTTTCGGGGCCGCAGCCCCAGCATTTT